This TCR beta chain was found in a study of cytomegalovirus exposure and HLA in healthy donors listed by TCRdb under 2017. Regarding the study in general: According to an earlier analysis of 587 of the donors, about 190 million T cells yielded 90 million to 140 million unique TCR beta sequences and about 300 Gb of sequence data. Typing coverage varied by locus: about 620-640 donors for A, B, C, DRB1 and DQB1; approximately 500 for DQA1; more than 600 for DPA1; roughly 450 for DPB1. High-throughput TCR immunosequencing, statistical association of individual TCRs with disease status, and machine learning were combined to predict cytomegalovirus infection status. Using immunosequencing, the study profiled T cell repertoires from 500 to 800 subjects and related those repertoires to cytomegalovirus serostatus. HLA typing covered class I and class II loci at four-digit resolution. The later analysis used no new phenotypic data to find candidate immune exposures, relying instead on TCR beta sequences and their occurrence across donors. In a later analysis, previously published TCR beta repertoires from some 640 donors were re-analyzed and high-resolution HLA genotyping was added so that TCR occurrence patterns could be studied. In a later genetic analysis, genome-wide SNP genotypes for about three fifths of the 666 donors were used, and that subset was treated as a discovery cohort. In an earlier analysis of over 550 of the donors, high-throughput TCR beta sequencing was used to judge whether each TCR beta V gene segment behaved as functional or pseudogenic. Along with the approximately 600-subject first cohort, a separate validation cohort of 120 different subjects was used. Donor age, sex, ethnicity and CMV serostatus were compiled together with the repertoire data. Four to six DR-DQ haplotypes were handled as single units for association and clustering, since linkage in the cohort was strong. The study aimed to test whether cataloging public T cell receptors could reveal signatures of past pathogen exposure. All discovery cohort repertoires had been generated using a single sequencing platform. An early release covering 550 to 700 HLA-typed donors comprised about 290 gigabases of sequencing data and around 80 million unique TCR sequences. Among the 398 genotyped donors, 75% to 90% belonged to the genetic ancestry cluster associated with self-reported Caucasian donors. Across some 400 genotyped donors of the cohort, an average of about 200,000 unique TCR beta nucleotide sequences per donor were sequenced, and approximately 17% of those sequences were non-productive. On the study overall, not on this receptor specifically: In a later analysis, most CMV-associated TCR beta chains were found to appear HLA-restricted, with HLA associations seemingly driven largely by CMV exposure. In vitro tests confirmed that three of the cytomegalovirus-associated TCR beta chains recognize cytomegalovirus antigens. In an earlier analysis of 587 of the donors, most TCR beta V segments appeared in productive rearrangements about 87% or about 30% of the time, broadly matching IMGT annotations. A later analysis found that HLA-associated TCR beta chains were more clonally expanded and had lower generation probabilities than equally common non-associated chains. According to the authors, the approach could potentially be generalized to other disease states and immunological phenotypes. The study gave a list of under 200 TCR beta chains associated with cytomegalovirus. Across donors, most TCR sequences were observed very rarely, whereas some public TCRs were present in many individuals. Because some donors lacked HLA typing at each locus, the association tests relied only on the typed subset. Roughly uniform sequencing depth across donors was assumed in presence/absence analyses, although this assumption may not hold. Immune exposure information for the cohort was limited to CMV serostatus. A cluster of highly shared sequence variants was judged likely to be a technical artifact of the sequencing pipeline. In a later analysis, several top co-occurrence clusters were reported to appear linked to parvovirus B19, influenza, CMV and Epstein-Barr virus. A further reported finding was that TCR beta sequences accurately predicted the HLA-A and HLA-B alleles for most subjects in the first cohort. In a later genetic analysis, fewer N-insertions in productive TCRs were reported among donors in an Asian-associated ancestry cluster than the roughly 700-donor mean. Some IMGT-functional V segments, including TRBV6-2 and TRBV6-3, could not be told apart with the 87-base-pair reads, so those segments were excluded. V-gene and J-gene trimming of TCR beta chains was associated with a missense DCLRE1C variant in a later genetic analysis, and the association was replicated in an independent cohort. In this cohort, only TCR beta chains were sequenced, and detectable features were limited by the absence of alpha or paired-chain data. The classifier was reported to diagnose cytomegalovirus status with high specificity and sensitivity in both the original cohort and the validation cohort. A later analysis associated 15,000 or so TCR beta sequences with specific HLA alleles at a false discovery rate of 0.05. Correlated functional status among segregating V segments might reflect linkage disequilibrium, but an unknown experimental factor could not be ruled out. Fewer than 20 rarely observed V segments, including chromosome 9 orphons, were excluded from the earlier analysis of approximately 500 of the donors because counts were too low. When HLA alleles, especially DR and DQ, strongly co-occurred, TCR associations were difficult to assign to individual alleles. In a later analysis, TCR association rates were found to vary across HLA loci, with the most associated TCRs seen for DRB1 alleles and the fewest for HLA-C alleles.

The CDR3 starts with the cysteine, ends with the phenylalanine, and has 14 residues. Left in the record is the CDR3 DNA by itself, 42 bases read in frame from the first base. The junction shows trimming of 4 bases on V and 11 bases on J, and the gene matches do not reach 6 bases of it. Based on the germline V gene, the CDR1 and CDR2 sequences are MNHEY and SVGAGI. The library was made by the immunoSEQ multiplex PCR assay. For the multiplex PCR, a mixture combining 60 forward primers for TCR Vbeta segments and 13 reverse primers for TCR Jbeta segments was used. The CDR3 region of rearranged TCR beta genes was amplified from genomic DNA by a multiplex PCR assay. The Illumina HiSeq System was used to sequence the amplified TCR beta libraries as 87-base-pair reads. Per the authors' processing: A later analysis tallied roughly 76 million unique TCR beta chains across the roughly 610 repertoires, and about 12 million of those chains were shared by two or more donors. Raw reads were error-corrected and collapsed into unique sequences with a nearest-neighbor algorithm that merged closely related sequences to remove PCR and sequencing errors. CDR3 sequences were aligned to IMGT reference sequences to assign V, D and J gene segments. For a sequence to be retained, a match of at least six nucleotides to both a V gene segment and a J gene segment was required. Rearrangements were classified as productive when the CDR3 lacked stop codons and remained in frame with V and J, and all other rearrangements were classified as non-productive. CDR3 was defined according to IMGT convention as the region running from the second conserved V-encoded cysteine to the conserved J-encoded phenylalanine. In an earlier analysis of 500 to 650 of the donors, sequences lacking an unambiguous match to a single V gene segment were excluded. In an earlier analysis of approximately 590 of the donors, a V segment was called functional when productive rearrangements were above 56.7%, and segregating when the standard deviation between donors exceeded 5%. A statistical classification framework was built for diagnosing cytomegalovirus status from the catalog of TCR beta chain sequences. In a later analysis, TCR nucleotide sequences were compared against IMGT/GENE-DB human TR gene sequences so that V and J genes could be assigned. A later analysis assigned CDR3 sequences and most-parsimonious VDJ recombination scenarios with the TCRdist pipeline. In a later analysis, every TCR beta chain was defined by the combination of its CDR3 amino acid sequence and its V-gene family, and reads without a unique V-gene family were dropped. To address suspected cross-contamination and a sequencing artifact, a later analysis removed some 620 highly shared, low-generation-probability nucleotide sequences. In a later analysis, a clonal expansion index was calculated for each public chain from normalized within-repertoire ranks of inferred template counts. Generation probabilities in a later analysis came from a VDJ recombination model fitted to out-of-frame rearrangements, and those results were checked against IGoR. In a later analysis, TCR-TCR, TCR-HLA and TCR-CMV co-occurrence was scored with hypergeometric tests, and a repertoire-size bias correction was applied to TCR pairs. A later analysis estimated false discovery rates by permuting HLA or CMV assignments 20 times. In a later analysis, co-occurring TCRs were grouped using DBSCAN, and TCRdist sequence similarity was added for clustering within HLA-allele-positive subsets. For co-occurrence clustering, repertoires with fewer than 30,000 or more than 120,000 public chains were excluded, along with roughly five repertoires with anomalous nucleotide sharing. Entries here come from immuneACCESS through TCRdb and include only in-frame sequences with V and J called. Some clones fail to appear in such tables; in the studies checked, an unresolved V gene covers under half of the shortfall, and the cause of the remainder is unknown. D and trimming were read from the DNA, whereas the V and J calls and clone size are those reported in that table. This sample's table carries approximately 100,000 clones. The ten most abundant clones make up about 0.58% of the sample.

On this clone: The clone's antigen remains unknown.

In total, approximately 690 healthy bone marrow donors made up the cohort. At the time of sampling, all cohort members were nominally healthy, though unrecorded immune exposures were likely present. The donor tested CMV seronegative, placing the donor among the 300 to 400 seronegative members of the cohort. Every donor gave a peripheral blood sample, and the peripheral blood mononuclear cells from that sample were used for TCR beta sequencing. Genomic DNA extraction from the blood cell samples was performed with the Qiagen DNeasy Blood Extraction Kit. Sequences were obtained from PBMCs. This TCR derives from a man aged 45 to 65 in good health and CMV-seronegative. Recombination linked TRBV6-5 to TRBJ1-6; 9 junctional bases match TRBD1. The CDR3 reads CASSSGTGLTPLHF. The bases are TGTGCCAGCAGTTCCGGGACAGGGTTGACACCCCTCCACTTT.